The 31 T cell receptor beta chains below all came from one sample that was sequenced in a study of blood T cell repertoires in COVID-19. The assay was immunoSEQ multiplex PCR, and TCRdb's table has in-frame clones only and misses some. This sample has more than 150,000 clones; approximately 88% occur once, and the top ten carry over 12%. The sample taken for sequencing was peripheral blood. The source is a man younger than 30 with active or convalescent COVID-19.

The chain has TRBV11-3 and TRBJ2-7; 8 bases map to TRBD1. There are 15 residues in the CDR3. V dropped 3 bases and J dropped 1; count of bases not matched to a gene: 5. The V gene's germline CDR1 is SGHNT and CDR2 YENEEA. CDR3 sequence reads: CASSFGTGDSYEQYF. The CDR3 DNA reads TGTGCCAGCAGCTTCGGGACAGGAGATTCCTACGAGCAGTACTTC.

The chain links TRBV19 to TRBJ1-2; TRBD1 agrees at 8 bases. CDR1 is LNHDA and CDR2 is SQIVND in the germline V gene (reference sequence). This CDR3 contains 15 residues. Trimming at V came to 3 bases and at J to 5 bases, leaving 8 bases not matched to a gene. The CDR3 DNA follows: TGTGCCAGTAGTATCCCCGACAGGGGTGAATATGGCTACACCTTC. Protein sequence: CASSIPDRGEYGYTF.

The CDR3 DNA sequence: TGTGCCAGCAGTTGGCAACTAGCTCCCCGCTCCTACAATGAGCAGTTCTTC. Translating it yields CASSWQLAPRSYNEQFF. V usage is TRBV6-2 or TRBV6-3 and J usage is TRBJ2-1; TRBD2 is a possible D gene (6 bases). The V gene's germline CDR1 is MNHEY and CDR2 SVGEGT. The CDR3 contains 17 residues. Trimming removed 4 bases from V and 0 bases from J, with 16 bases in between.

This chain joins TRBV28 and TRBJ2-4; D perhaps matches TRBD2 (5 bases). From germline, CDR1 is MDHEN and CDR2 SYDVKM. Trimming removed 8 bases from V and 8 bases from J, with 19 bases in between. This CDR3 is 14 amino acids long. The chain's CDR3 is CASAELEGADIQYF. Written as DNA, the CDR3 is TGTGCCAGCGCCGAGTTAGAGGGCGCAGACATTCAGTACTTC.

This chain uses TRBV19 with TRBJ2-7; the match to TRBD1 covers 11 bases. CDR3 length equals 16 residues. V trimming: 4 bases; J trimming: 3 bases; junction bases outside the gene matches: 8. Germline V gene lookup returns CDR1 LNHDA and CDR2 SQIVND (reference sequence). The DNA of the CDR3 is TGTGCCAGTAGTAAACCCCCGGGACAGGGGGGCTACGAGCAGTACTTC. Its protein product is CASSKPPGQGGYEQYF. The full variable domain, in which reference TRBV19 and TRBJ2-7 provide the parts outside the CDR3, is DGGITQSPKYLFRKEGQNVTLSCEQNLNHDAMYWYRQDPGQGLRLIYYSQIVNDFQKGDIAEGYSVSREKKESFPLTVTSAQKNPTAFYLCASSKPPGQGGYEQYFGPGTRLTVT.

This rearrangement joins TRBV12-5 to TRBJ1-2; 8 bases match TRBD1. Unmatched junction bases numbered 12, after V lost 5 bases and J lost 1 base. The V gene's germline CDR1 is LGHNT and CDR2 FRNRAP. The CDR3 contains 17 residues. The CDR3 DNA follows: TGTGCTAGTGGTATCCGATTGACAGGGGTTCATAACTATGGCTACACCTTC. This gives the protein CASGIRLTGVHNYGYTF.

The J gene is TRBJ2-7, the V gene TRBV18; D may be TRBD2 (7 bases). CDR1 and CDR2 from the germline V gene are KGHSH and LQKENI. The V end lost 5 bases, the J end lost 4 bases, and 15 bases lay between the germline ends. This CDR3 has 14 residues. The CDR3 is CASSEGGGKYEQYF. In DNA, the CDR3 is TGTGCCAGCTCAGAAGGGGGAGGGAAGTACGAGCAGTACTTC.

The chain couples TRBV19 to TRBJ1-3; no clear D gene. Per the germline V gene, CDR1 is LNHDA and CDR2 is SQIVND (reference sequence). V lost 4 bases and J lost 4, with 17 bases in between. The CDR3 spans 16 residues. The CDR3, as DNA: TGTGCCAGTAGTAACCTCCGGAGAGGGATCGGAAACACCATATATTTT. Residues: CASSNLRRGIGNTIYF.

J is TRBJ1-5 and V is TRBV19; the match to TRBD1 covers 8 bases. Trimming took 0 bases from V and 6 from J; bases not matched to a gene: 10. This CDR3 contains 17 residues. CDR1 and CDR2 from the germline V gene are LNHDA and SQIVND (reference sequence). This CDR3 is CASSIDPGQDVGQPQHF. In nucleotides, the CDR3 is TGTGCCAGTAGTATAGACCCGGGACAGGACGTCGGTCAGCCCCAGCATTTT.

This clone was counted only a few times. This chain connects TRBV27 to TRBJ2-1, with 13 bases matching TRBD2. Per germline, CDR1 MNHEY and CDR2 SMNVEV (reference sequence). The CDR3 contains 14 residues. Trimming removed 7 bases from V and 9 bases from J; junction bases left unmatched: 6. The CDR3 here is CASIGLAGAPEQFF. In DNA form, the CDR3 reads TGTGCCAGCATCGGACTAGCGGGAGCCCCTGAGCAGTTCTTC.

In nucleotides, the CDR3 is TGCGCCAGCAGTGAAACTTTCTATGGCTACACCTTC. Translating it yields CASSETFYGYTF. The chain has TRBV10-1 and TRBJ1-2, with D unclear. Germline CDR1 and CDR2: WNHNN and SYGVQD (reference sequence). The V end lost 3 bases, the J end lost 4 bases, and 6 bases lay between the germline ends. The CDR3 consists of 12 residues.

This chain connects TRBV29-1 to TRBJ1-1; no clear D gene. Germline CDR1 SQVTM, CDR2 ANQGSEA. Deletions cut 7 bases from V and 2 bases from J, with 8 bases between. The CDR3 runs to 11 residues. CDR3 coding DNA: TGCAGCGCCGCGCCCAACACTGAAGCTTTCTTT. Amino acids: CSAAPNTEAFF.

The V gene is TRBV5-4, the J gene TRBJ2-7; 7 bases are a match to TRBD2. Germline CDR1 and CDR2: SGHNT and YYREEE (reference sequence). This CDR3 is 13 amino acids long. After removal of 7 bases from V and 0 bases from J, the junction contained 4 bases not matched to a gene. CDR3 sequence: CASSSGVSYEQYF. The CDR3 nucleotides read TGTGCCAGCTCCAGCGGGGTCTCCTACGAGCAGTACTTC.

In its sample, this clone was seen once. The chain employs TRBV12-3 or TRBV12-4 and TRBJ1-2; no definite D call. The CDR3 extends over 13 amino acids. Trimming removed 5 bases from V and 2 bases from J, with 9 bases in between. CDR3 sequence (DNA): TGTGCCAGCAGTCTAGATTTAAACTATGGCTACACCTTC. As protein: CASSLDLNYGYTF.

This sequence joins TRBV6-1 and TRBJ1-2, with TRBD1 matching over 7 bases. The V gene's germline CDR1 is MNHNS and CDR2 SASEGT. After removal of 0 bases from V and 5 bases from J, the junction contained 6 bases not matched to a gene. The CDR3 extends over 15 amino acids. CDR3 DNA: TGTGCCAGCAGTGAAGCGAAGGGACAGTTTTATGGCTACACCTTC. This codes for CASSEAKGQFYGYTF.

This rearrangement joins TRBV5-1 to TRBJ1-5, with a tentative D call TRBD1 (5 bases). The V gene lost 0 bases and the J gene lost 0 bases, with 7 bases spanning the gap. Germline V lookup: CDR1 SGHRS, CDR2 YFSETQ. The CDR3 runs to 15 residues. The CDR3 coding sequence is TGCGCCAGCAGCTTGGAGGGGCGTAGCAATCAGCCCCAGCATTTT. Translation: CASSLEGRSNQPQHF. Using reference TRBV5-1 and TRBJ1-5 for the parts outside the CDR3, the full variable domain is KAGVTQTPRYLIKTRGQQVTLSCSPISGHRSVSWYQQTPGQGLQFLFEYFSETQRNKGNFPGRFSGRQFSNSRSEMNVSTLELGDSALYLCASSLEGRSNQPQHFGDGTRLSIL.

The rearrangement uses TRBV6-5 and TRBJ2-7; the D is unclear. Germline-derived CDR1 and CDR2 are MNHEY and SVGAGI. The CDR3 runs to 12 residues. V was cut by 8 bases and J by 3 bases, with 11 bases left in between. CDR3 bases: TGTGCCAGCGGTAGAGCGTTCTACGAGCAGTACTTC. This encodes CASGRAFYEQYF.

J is TRBJ2-3 and V is TRBV5-1; 9 bases align to TRBD1. The V and J ends lost 0 bases and 0 bases, in that order; junction bases with no gene match: 8. This CDR3 spans 18 amino acids. Germline assignment: CDR1 SGHRS and CDR2 YFSETQ. CDR3 nucleotide sequence: TGCGCCAGCAGCTTGGGTCCCGACAGGGGGGGGAGCACAGATACGCAGTATTTT. It translates to CASSLGPDRGGSTDTQYF.

A note on this clone: Other DNA sequences in the sample encode the same CDR3. The rearrangement links TRBV5-1 to TRBJ1-1; D unresolved. Germline V gene sequence: CDR1 SGHRS, CDR2 YFSETQ. Deletions cut 0 bases from V and 0 bases from J, with 6 bases between. This CDR3 comprises 14 residues. Written as DNA, the CDR3 is TGCGCCAGCAGCTTGGGAGGGATGAACACTGAAGCTTTCTTT. Translation: CASSLGGMNTEAFF.

The rearrangement joins TRBV5-6 to TRBJ2-7; TRBD1 matches 8 bases. Trimming took 9 bases from V and 7 from J; bases not matched to a gene: 12. CDR1 SGHDT and CDR2 YYEEEE come from the germline V gene. This CDR3 spans 13 amino acids. The CDR3 here is CATRTGKLGEQYF. The CDR3 DNA is TGTGCCACCCGGACAGGGAAGTTAGGGGAGCAGTACTTC.

The CDR3 DNA sequence: TGTGCCAGCAGCTTCGGGGGGGCTGAAGGAGAGACCCAGTACTTC. Its translation: CASSFGGAEGETQYF. J is TRBJ2-5 and V is TRBV7-9, with 8 bases identical to TRBD2. Per germline, CDR1 SEHNR and CDR2 FQNEAQ (reference sequence). Trimming at V came to 3 bases and at J to 4 bases, leaving 7 bases not matched to a gene. This CDR3 has 15 amino acids.

The J gene is TRBJ1-2, the V gene TRBV6-1; TRBD1 aligns across 8 bases. V shed 2 bases, J shed 7 bases, and the junction held 3 bases outside the gene matches. Per germline, CDR1 MNHNS and CDR2 SASEGT. The CDR3 has 13 amino acids. CDR3 sequence reads: CASSERQGSGYTF. CDR3 in DNA: TGTGCCAGCAGTGAACGACAGGGGTCTGGCTACACCTTC.

The chain uses TRBV4-1 and TRBJ1-3, with D uncertain. The germline CDR1 and CDR2 sequences are MGHRA and YSYEKL. The length of the CDR3 is 16 residues. The V and J ends lost 0 bases and 0 bases respectively, with 9 bases between them. In nucleotides, the CDR3 is TGCGCCAGCAGCCAAGAACTGATCGTCTCTGGAAACACCATATATTTT. This translates into CASSQELIVSGNTIYF.

Notes on this clone: Compared with germline, one end of the junction differs, possibly owing to a read error. The genes are TRBV27 and TRBJ2-1; 8 nucleotides align to TRBD2. The CDR3 loop spans 16 amino acids. Germline CDR1 and CDR2: MNHEY and SMNVEV (reference sequence). The CDR3: CASSSVAGPSFNEQFF. The DNA of the CDR3 is TGTGCCAGCAGTTCAGTAGCGGGGCCATCCTTCAATGAGCAGTTCTTC.

This chain joins TRBV29-1 and TRBJ1-3; D might be TRBD1 (6 bases). The germline CDR1 and CDR2 sequences are SQVTM and ANQGSEA. The ends were cut back, 7 bases at V and 2 bases at J, with 12 bases in the middle. The CDR3 totals 13 residues. Here the CDR3 reads CSARTVTGNTIYF. CDR3 DNA: TGCAGCGCCCGGACAGTTACTGGAAACACCATATATTTT. The full variable domain, in which reference TRBV29-1 and TRBJ1-3 provide the parts outside the CDR3, is SAVISQKPSRDICQRGTSLTIQCQVDSQVTMMFWYRQQPGQSLTLIATANQGSEATYESGFVIDKFPISRPNLTFSTLTVSNMSPEDSSIYLCSARTVTGNTIYFGEGSWLTVV.

The V call is TRBV14, the J call TRBJ1-6; D gene uncertain. This CDR3 contains 14 residues. Between the trimmed V and J ends, which lost 0 bases and 8 bases, there was a span of 8 bases. Germline V gives CDR1 SGHDN, CDR2 FVKESK. In nucleotides, the CDR3 is TGTGCCAGCAGCCAAGATCAGAGGTATTCACCCCTCCACTTT. It yields the protein CASSQDQRYSPLHF.

The DNA for the CDR3 is TGTGCCAGCAGCTTCCTGGGACAGGGGTACGAGCAGTACTTC. Its protein product is CASSFLGQGYEQYF. The rearrangement links TRBV5-8 to TRBJ2-7; TRBD1 matches 10 bases. J lost 4 bases, V lost 2 bases, and 3 bases had no gene match. The germline V gene has CDR1 SGHTS and CDR2 YDEGEE. This CDR3 region has 14 residues.

The CDR3 DNA is TGTGCCAGCAGCCTTCTTGCTAGCGGCTACGAGCAGTACTTC. Its translation: CASSLLASGYEQYF. V gene TRBV9 combines with J gene TRBJ2-7; the match to TRBD2 covers 7 bases. The CDR3 contains 14 residues. J gave up 3 bases and V 4 bases, and 7 bases lay outside the gene matches. Germline V CDR1 and CDR2: SGDLS, YYNGEE.

J is TRBJ1-5 and V is TRBV10-1, with D unclear. The CDR3 consists of 8 residues. The germline gives CDR1 WNHNN, CDR2 SYGVQD (reference sequence). V lost 11 bases, J lost 8 bases, and 4 bases lay in between. CDR3 sequence reads: CAVKPQHF. The CDR3 region has the DNA TGCGCCGTTAAGCCCCAGCATTTT.

This clone was picked up one time. V is TRBV19 and J is TRBJ2-1, with TRBD1 matching 7 bases. CDR3 length: 13 amino acids. The germline V gene encodes CDR1 LNHDA and CDR2 SQIVND (reference sequence). V trimming: 4 bases; J trimming: 8 bases; junction bases outside the gene matches: 5. CDR3 sequence reads: CASSTRQGDEQFF. Here the CDR3 DNA reads TGTGCCAGTAGTACCAGACAGGGCGATGAGCAGTTCTTC.

The genes are TRBV7-2 and TRBJ1-3, with D possibly TRBD1 on 6 matching bases. Germline lookup yields CDR1 SGHTA and CDR2 FQGNSA. V lost 5 bases to trimming and J lost 4 bases, with 12 bases between them. This CDR3 is built from 14 residues. The CDR3 nucleotides read TGTGCCAGCAGCGCACAGGGTTACGGAAACACCATATATTTT. This gives the protein CASSAQGYGNTIYF. The variable domain in full, with the rest retrieved from reference TRBV7-2 and TRBJ1-3, is GAGVSQSPSNKVTEKGKDVELRCDPISGHTALYWYRQSLGQGLEFLIYFQGNSAPDKSGLPSDRFSAERTGGSVSTLTIQRTQQEDSAVYLCASSAQGYGNTIYFGEGSWLTVV.